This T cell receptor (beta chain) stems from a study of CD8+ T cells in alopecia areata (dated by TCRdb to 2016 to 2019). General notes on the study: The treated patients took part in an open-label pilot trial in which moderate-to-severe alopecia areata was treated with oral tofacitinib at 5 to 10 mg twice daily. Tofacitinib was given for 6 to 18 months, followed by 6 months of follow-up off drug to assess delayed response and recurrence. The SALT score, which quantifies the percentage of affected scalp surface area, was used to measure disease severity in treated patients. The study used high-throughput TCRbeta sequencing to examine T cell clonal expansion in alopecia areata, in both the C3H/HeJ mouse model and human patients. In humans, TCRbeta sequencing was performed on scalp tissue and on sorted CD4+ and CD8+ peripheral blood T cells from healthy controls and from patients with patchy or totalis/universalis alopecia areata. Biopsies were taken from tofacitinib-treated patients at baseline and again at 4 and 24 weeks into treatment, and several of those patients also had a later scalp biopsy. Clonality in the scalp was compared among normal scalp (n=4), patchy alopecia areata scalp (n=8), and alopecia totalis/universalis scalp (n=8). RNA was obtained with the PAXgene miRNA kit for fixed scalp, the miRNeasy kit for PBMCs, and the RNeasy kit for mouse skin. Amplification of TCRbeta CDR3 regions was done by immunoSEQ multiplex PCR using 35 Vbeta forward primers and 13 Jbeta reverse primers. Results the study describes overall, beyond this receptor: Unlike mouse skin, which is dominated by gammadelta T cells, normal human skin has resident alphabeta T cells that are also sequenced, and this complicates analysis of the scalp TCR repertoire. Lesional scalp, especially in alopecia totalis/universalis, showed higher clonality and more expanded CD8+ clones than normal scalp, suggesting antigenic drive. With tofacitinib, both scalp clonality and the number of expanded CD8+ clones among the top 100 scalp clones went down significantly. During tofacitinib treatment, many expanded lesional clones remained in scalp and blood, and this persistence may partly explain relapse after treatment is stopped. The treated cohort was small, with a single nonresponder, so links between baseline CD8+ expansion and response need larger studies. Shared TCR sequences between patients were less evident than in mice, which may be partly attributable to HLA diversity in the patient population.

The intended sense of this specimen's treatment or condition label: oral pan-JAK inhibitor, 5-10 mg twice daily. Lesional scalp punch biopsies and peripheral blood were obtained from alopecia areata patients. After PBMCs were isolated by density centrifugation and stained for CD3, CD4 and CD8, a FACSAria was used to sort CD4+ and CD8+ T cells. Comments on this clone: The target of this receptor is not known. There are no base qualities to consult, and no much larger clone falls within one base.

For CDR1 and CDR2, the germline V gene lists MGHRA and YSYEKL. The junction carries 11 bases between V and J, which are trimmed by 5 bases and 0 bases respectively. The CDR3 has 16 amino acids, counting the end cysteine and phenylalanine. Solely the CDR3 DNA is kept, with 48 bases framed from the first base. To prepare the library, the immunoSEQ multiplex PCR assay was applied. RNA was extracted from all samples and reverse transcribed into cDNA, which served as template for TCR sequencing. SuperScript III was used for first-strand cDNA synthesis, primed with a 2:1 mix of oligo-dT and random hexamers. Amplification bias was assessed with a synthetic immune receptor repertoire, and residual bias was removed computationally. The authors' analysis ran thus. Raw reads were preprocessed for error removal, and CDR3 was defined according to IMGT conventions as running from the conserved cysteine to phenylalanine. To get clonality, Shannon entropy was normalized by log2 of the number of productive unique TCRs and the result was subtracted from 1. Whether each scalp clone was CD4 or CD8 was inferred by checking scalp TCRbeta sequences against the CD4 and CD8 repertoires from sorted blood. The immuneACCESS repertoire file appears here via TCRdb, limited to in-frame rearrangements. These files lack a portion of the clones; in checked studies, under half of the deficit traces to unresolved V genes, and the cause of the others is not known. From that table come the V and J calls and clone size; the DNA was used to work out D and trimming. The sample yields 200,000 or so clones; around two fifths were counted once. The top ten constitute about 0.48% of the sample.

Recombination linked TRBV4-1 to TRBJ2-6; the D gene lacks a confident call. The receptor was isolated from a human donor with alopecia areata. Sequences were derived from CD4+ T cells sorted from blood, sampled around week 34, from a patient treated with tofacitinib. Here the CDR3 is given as CASSNPTRSGANVLTF. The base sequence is TGCGCCAGCAGCAACCCTACCCGCTCTGGGGCCAACGTCCTGACTTTC.